This T cell receptor beta chain was retrieved from a study of T cell responses to AZD1222 COVID-19 vaccine. Whole-study findings and limits: Receipt of two AZD1222 doses was followed by a rise in Spike-specific TCR breadth and depth. Only 6 or 7 individuals given AZD1222 were seropositive at baseline. The donor group comprised mostly white British people and more females; the analysis possibly underestimated clonal diversity. In the spike-specific TCR repertoire, nearly half reportedly target unmutated variant regions.

This CDR3 has 15 amino acids. V dropped 4 bases and J dropped 5 bases, with 19 bases sitting between them. Germline CDR1 SGHRS, CDR2 YFSETQ. On this clone: Its antigen is unidentified.

Using immunoSEQ multiplex PCR, the repertoire was profiled, and TCRdb retains in-frame clones only, with some absent. The data show about 48,000 clones, with 75% to 90% seen just once and over 4% held by the top ten. The clonotype comes from an adult who received the AZD1222 COVID-19 vaccine. The material sequenced was peripheral blood, taken 28 days after the second AZD1222 dose. This chain links TRBV5-1 with TRBJ2-7; maybe TRBD1 (6 bases). The CDR3 nucleotides are TGCGCCAGCAGCGGCCCAGACACAGGGACCCACGAGCAGTACTTC. Protein sequence: CASSGPDTGTHEQYF.